The 6 T cell receptor gamma chains below come from one sample, sequenced in a study of Vδ1+ human thymocytes. Study-level findings and limits: Thymic TRG and TRD repertoires appeared highly polyclonal.

Extracted RNA was reverse transcribed into cDNA. The CDR3 regions were amplified by multiplex PCR from V-gene primers to a constant-region primer. TCRdb called clones anew from the multiplex PCR reads with CATT. Of 8,500 to 13,000 gamma-chain clones listed, over 40% are singletons. For these TCRs, the target antigens are not known. The source material was Vdelta1+ gamma-delta thymocytes from the thymus. Subset specified: FACS-sorted CD3+ TCRalphabeta- TCRVdelta1+ TCRVdelta2- thymocytes. These receptors were taken from a boy under three years old who had congenital heart surgery.

The V and J genes are TRGV9 and TRGJP. There are 17 residues in the CDR3. Germline V gene lookup returns CDR1 GITISATS and CDR2 ISYDGTV (reference sequence). V gave up 0 bases and J gave up 7 bases; unmatched junction bases: 6. CDR3 nucleotides: TGTGCCTTGTGGGAGGTGCAAGTGGAGTTGGGCAAAAAAATCAAGGTATTT. Residues: CALWEVQVELGKKIKVF.

The chain has TRGV8 and TRGJ1 or TRGJ2. The junction had 5 bases not matched to a gene; V was cut back by 0 bases and J by 6 bases. CDR1 is VENAVY and CDR2 is YDSYNSRV in the germline V gene. The CDR3 runs to 13 residues. CDR3 nucleotides: TGTGCCACCTGGGATAGGCTTGGTTATAAGAAACTCTTT. Amino acid sequence: CATWDRLGYKKLF.

The rearrangement joins TRGV3 to TRGJ1 or TRGJ2. Matching the DNA to germline supplied the J gene, which TCRdb does not give. V lost 2 bases to trimming and J lost 2 bases; unmatched junction nucleotides: 3. This CDR3 spans 13 amino acids. CDR1 VTNTFY and CDR2 YDVSTARD come from the germline V gene (reference sequence). The CDR3 here is CATWDKYYYKKLF. In DNA, the CDR3 is TGTGCCACCTGGGACAAATATTATTATAAGAAACTCTTT.

The J gene corresponds to TRGJ1 or TRGJ2; a V gene call is absent. The CDR3 totals 13 residues. The CDR3 DNA follows: TGTGCCACCTTTGACAGGCTGGAATATAAGAAACTCTTT. Translated: CATFDRLEYKKLF.

The J gene is TRGJ1 or TRGJ2, the V gene TRGV3. The ends lost 0 bases at V and 12 bases at J; junction bases unmatched: 5. The germline gives CDR1 VTNTFY, CDR2 YDVSTARD (reference sequence). The CDR3 runs to 11 residues. The CDR3 sequence: CATWDRRWKLF. Written as DNA, the CDR3 is TGTGCCACCTGGGACAGGCGTTGGAAACTCTTT.

This rearrangement joins TRGV2 to TRGJ1 or TRGJ2. Trimming removed 4 bases from V and 5 bases from J; junction bases left unmatched: 5. From germline, CDR1 is EGSNGY and CDR2 YDSYNSKV. The CDR3 runs 12 residues. The CDR3 nucleotides are TGTGCCACCTGGGATTCAAATTATAAGAAACTCTTT. Amino acids: CATWDSNYKKLF.